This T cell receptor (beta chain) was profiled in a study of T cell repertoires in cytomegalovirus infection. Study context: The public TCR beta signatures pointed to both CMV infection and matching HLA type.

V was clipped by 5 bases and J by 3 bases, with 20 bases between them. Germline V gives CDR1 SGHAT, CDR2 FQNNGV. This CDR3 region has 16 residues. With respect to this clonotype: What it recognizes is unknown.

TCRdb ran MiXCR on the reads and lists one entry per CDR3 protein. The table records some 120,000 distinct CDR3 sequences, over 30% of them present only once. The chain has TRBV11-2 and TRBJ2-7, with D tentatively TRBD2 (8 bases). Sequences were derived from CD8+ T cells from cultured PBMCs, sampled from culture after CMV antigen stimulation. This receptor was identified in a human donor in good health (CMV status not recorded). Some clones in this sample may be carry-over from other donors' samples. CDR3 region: CASSPGGDRPYYEQYF. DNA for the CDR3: TGTGCCAGCAGCCCCGGGGGGGACAGACCCTACTACGAGCAGTACTTC. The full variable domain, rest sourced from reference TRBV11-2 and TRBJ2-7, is EAGVAQSPRYKIIEKRQSVAFWCNPISGHATLYWYQQILGQGPKLLIQFQNNGVVDDSQLPKDRFSAERLKGVDSTLKIQPAKLEDSAVYLCASSPGGDRPYYEQYFGPGTRLTVT.